This T cell receptor (beta chain) was sequenced in a study of blood T cell repertoires in COVID-19. The wider study: Material from acute and convalescent COVID-19 was sourced from the United States, Italy and Spain.

The V gene lost 1 base and the J gene lost 7 bases, with 8 bases spanning the gap. Germline V gives CDR1 SEHNR, CDR2 FQNEAQ (reference sequence). This CDR3 comprises 12 residues. Clinical history as reported by participants underpinned cohort assignment. Each exposed participant met a COVID-19 case in the 2 weeks preceding study entry. Per the original methods: The authors estimated nucleated cell counts from reference gene primer amplification. TCRdb's copy holds only in-frame clones and misses some; the assay was immunoSEQ multiplex PCR. V and J calls and clone size follow that table, whereas D and trimming were derived from the DNA. The table records fewer than 250,000 clones, approximately 83% of them present only once.

The TCR sequence derives from a woman aged 35 to 49 who had been exposed to COVID-19. V gene TRBV7-9 combines with J gene TRBJ2-7; a weak D match, TRBD2 (5 bases). The sample taken for sequencing was PBMCs or T cells enriched from blood (not recorded which). CDR3 sequence: CASSLVGSEQYF. DNA for the CDR3: TGTGCCAGCAGCTTAGTGGGGAGTGAGCAGTACTTC.